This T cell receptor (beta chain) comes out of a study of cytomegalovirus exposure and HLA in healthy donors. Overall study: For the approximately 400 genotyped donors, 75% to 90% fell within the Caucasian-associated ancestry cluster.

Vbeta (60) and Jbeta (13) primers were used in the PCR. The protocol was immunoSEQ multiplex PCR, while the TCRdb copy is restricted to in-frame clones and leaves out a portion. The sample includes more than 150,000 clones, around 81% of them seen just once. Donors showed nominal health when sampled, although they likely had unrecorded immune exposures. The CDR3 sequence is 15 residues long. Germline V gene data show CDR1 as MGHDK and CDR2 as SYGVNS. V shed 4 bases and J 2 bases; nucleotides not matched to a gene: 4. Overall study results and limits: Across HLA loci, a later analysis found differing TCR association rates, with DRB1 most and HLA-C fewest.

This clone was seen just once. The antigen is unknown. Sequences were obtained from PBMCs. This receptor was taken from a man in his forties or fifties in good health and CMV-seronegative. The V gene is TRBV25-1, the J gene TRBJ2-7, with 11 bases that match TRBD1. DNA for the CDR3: TGTGCCAGCAGTGCCGGACAGGGGGCTGCCTACGAGCAGTACTTC. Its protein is CASSAGQGAAYEQYF.